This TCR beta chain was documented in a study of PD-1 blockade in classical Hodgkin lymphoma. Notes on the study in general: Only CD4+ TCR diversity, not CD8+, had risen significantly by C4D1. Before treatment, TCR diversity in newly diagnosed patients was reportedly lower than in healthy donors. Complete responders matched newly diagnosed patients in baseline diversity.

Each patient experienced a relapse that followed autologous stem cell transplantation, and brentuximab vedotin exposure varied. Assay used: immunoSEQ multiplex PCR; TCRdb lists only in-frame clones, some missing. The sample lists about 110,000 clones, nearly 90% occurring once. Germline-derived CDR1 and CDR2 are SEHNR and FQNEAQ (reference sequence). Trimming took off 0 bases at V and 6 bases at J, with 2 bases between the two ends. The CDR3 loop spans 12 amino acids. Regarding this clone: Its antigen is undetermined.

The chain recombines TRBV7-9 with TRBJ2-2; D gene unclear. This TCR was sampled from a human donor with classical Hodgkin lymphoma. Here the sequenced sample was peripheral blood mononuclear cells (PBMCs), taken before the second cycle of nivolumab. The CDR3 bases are TGTGCCAGCAGCTTAGCTGCCGGGGAGCTGTTTTTT. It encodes CASSLAAGELFF.